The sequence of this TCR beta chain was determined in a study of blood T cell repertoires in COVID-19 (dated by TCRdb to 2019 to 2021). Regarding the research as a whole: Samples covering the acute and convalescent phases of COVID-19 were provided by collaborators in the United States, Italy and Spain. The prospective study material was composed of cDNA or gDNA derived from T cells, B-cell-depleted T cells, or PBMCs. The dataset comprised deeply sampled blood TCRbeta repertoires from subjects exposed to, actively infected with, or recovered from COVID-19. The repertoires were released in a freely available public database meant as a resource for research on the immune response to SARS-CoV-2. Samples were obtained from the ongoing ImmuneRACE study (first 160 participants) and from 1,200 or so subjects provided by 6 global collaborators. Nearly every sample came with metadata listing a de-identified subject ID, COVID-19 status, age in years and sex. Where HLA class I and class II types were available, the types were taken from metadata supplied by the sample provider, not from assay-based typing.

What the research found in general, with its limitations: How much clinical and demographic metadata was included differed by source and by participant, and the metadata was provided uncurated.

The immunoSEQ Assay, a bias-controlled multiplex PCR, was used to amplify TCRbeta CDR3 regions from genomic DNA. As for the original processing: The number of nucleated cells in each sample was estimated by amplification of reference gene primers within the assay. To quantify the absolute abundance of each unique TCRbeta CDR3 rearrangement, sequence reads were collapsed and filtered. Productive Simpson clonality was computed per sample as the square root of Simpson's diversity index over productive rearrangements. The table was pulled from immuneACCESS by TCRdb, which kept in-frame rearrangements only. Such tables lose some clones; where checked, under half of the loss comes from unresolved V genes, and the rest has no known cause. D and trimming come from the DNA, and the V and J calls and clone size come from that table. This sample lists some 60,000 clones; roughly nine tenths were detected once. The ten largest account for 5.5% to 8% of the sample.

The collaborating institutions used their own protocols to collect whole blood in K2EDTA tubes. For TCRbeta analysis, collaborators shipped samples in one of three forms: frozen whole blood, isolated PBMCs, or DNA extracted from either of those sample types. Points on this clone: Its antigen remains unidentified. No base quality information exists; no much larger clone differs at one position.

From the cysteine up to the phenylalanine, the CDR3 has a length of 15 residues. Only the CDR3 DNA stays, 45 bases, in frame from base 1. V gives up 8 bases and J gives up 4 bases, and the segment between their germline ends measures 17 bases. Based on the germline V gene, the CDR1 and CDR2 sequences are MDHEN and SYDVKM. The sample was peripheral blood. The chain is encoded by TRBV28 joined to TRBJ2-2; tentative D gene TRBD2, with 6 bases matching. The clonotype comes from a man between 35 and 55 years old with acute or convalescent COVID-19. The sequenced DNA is TGTGCCAGCCGTAACCGGGACTTGATCACCGGGGAGCTGTTTTTT. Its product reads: CASRNRDLITGELFF.